This TCR beta chain was profiled in a study of PD-1 blockade in classical Hodgkin lymphoma. General study results and limits: Patients newly diagnosed and complete responders had comparable baseline diversity. Repertoire differences have undefined causes, possibly disease activity or prior therapy. Those patients who began receiving nivolumab less than 1 year after ASCT had lower diversity, and they were excluded.

Here immunoSEQ multiplex PCR was the method, and the copy in TCRdb shows in-frame clones only, minus some. The data show about 7,200 clones, 80% to 85% seen once. In regard to this clone: Its specificity is unknown.

V was pared by 0 bases and J by 4 bases, with 6 bases between. The CDR3 has 13 residues. Germline CDR1 is MNHEY and CDR2 is SVGAGI. Time point described: cycle 4 day 1 (C4D1), after five to seven weeks of nivolumab. Every patient experienced relapse after autologous stem cell transplantation, and brentuximab vedotin exposure varied. Complete response, partial response or progressive disease were the best responses. The source is a human donor with classical Hodgkin lymphoma. The sequences come from peripheral blood mononuclear cells (PBMCs), collected before the fourth cycle of nivolumab. The chain carries TRBV6-5 and TRBJ1-2, with D uncertain. The DNA of the CDR3 is TGTGCCAGCAGTTACTCCCGGGCCTATGGCTACACCTTC. This codes for CASSYSRAYGYTF.